This is a list of T cell receptor beta chains from one sample in a study of early T cells in non-severe SARS-CoV-2 infection. Via MiXCR, TCRdb re-called the 5' RACE reads, giving one row per CDR3 protein. The data contain around 50,000 distinct CDR3 sequences, around 10% of them singletons. The sequenced sample was whole blood. The receptors originated from an adult who was a healthcare worker with PCR-confirmed SARS-CoV-2 infection or an uninfected control (not recorded which). Both conserved end residues are part of each CDR3. The D gene is left open where the match is weak. Rows may omit the clone size; those that give it use once, few, many or a size class.

few	TRBV6-2/TRBV6-3	TRBJ1-1	17	.	TGTGCCAGCAGTTACTCTTGGGGGGGCACGACGAACACTGAAGCTTTCTTT	CASSYSWGGTTNTEAFF
many	TRBV5-8	TRBJ2-1	18	TRBD2	TGTGCCAGCAGCTTAATGACTAGCGGGCACCACTCCTACAATGAGCAGTTCTTC	CASSLMTSGHHSYNEQFF
many	TRBV5-6	TRBJ1-1	17	TRBD1	TGTGCCAGCAGCCCGGACAGGGGGCGAGTGGCGGGGACTGAAGCTTTCTTT	CASSPDRGRVAGTEAFF
.	TRBV5-5	TRBJ2-7	17	.	TGTGCCAGCAGCTTGAACCCTGCGACAGTGAGAACCTACGAGCAGTACTTC	CASSLNPATVRTYEQYF
.	TRBV20-1	TRBJ2-1	11	.	TGCAGTGCTTCTGCCTGGGATGAGCAGTTCTTC	CSASAWDEQFF
many	TRBV6-2/TRBV6-3	TRBJ1-1	15	.	TGTGCCAGCAGATCTATTGACAGGCTGAACACTGAAGCTTTCTTT	CASRSIDRLNTEAFF
many	TRBV2	TRBJ1-4	13	.	TGTGCCAGCTCCAGGGGAACTAATGAAAAACTGTTTTTT	CASSRGTNEKLFF
.	TRBV6-5	TRBJ1-2	12	.	TGTGCCAGCAACCACCGGGGCGTCGGCTACACCTTC	CASNHRGVGYTF
.	TRBV29-1	TRBJ2-7	13	.	TGCAGCGTTGAAGGTGTGGGCACGGCCGAGCAGTACTTC	CSVEGVGTAEQYF
many	TRBV12-3/TRBV12-4	TRBJ1-4	15	TRBD1	TGTGCCAGCAGCCCAGGGGACAGACCTAATGAAAAACTGTTTTTT	CASSPGDRPNEKLFF
few	TRBV4-1	TRBJ1-6	14	.	TGCGCCAGCAGCCAAGGATGGGTCAATTCACCCCTCCACTTT	CASSQGWVNSPLHF
few	TRBV12-3/TRBV12-4	TRBJ2-5	11	.	TGTGCCAGCACCCGACAAGAGACCCAGTACTTC	CASTRQETQYF
.	TRBV7-9	TRBJ1-2	17	TRBD1	TGTGCCAGCAGCCTCCCGACAGGGCCACGAGTAAACTATGGCTACACCTTC	CASSLPTGPRVNYGYTF
few	TRBV30	TRBJ1-1	12	.	TGTGCCTGGACCACCGGACACTCCGAAGCTTTCTTT	CAWTTGHSEAFF
.	TRBV5-1	TRBJ1-4	15	.	TGCGCCAGCAGCTTGTGGGGGGCAACTAATGAAAAACTGTTTTTT	CASSLWGATNEKLFF
few	TRBV12-3/TRBV12-4	TRBJ2-7	16	TRBD1	TGTGCCAGCAGTTTGAGTCAGAGACAGGGAGCCTACGAGCAGTACTTC	CASSLSQRQGAYEQYF
many	TRBV28	TRBJ2-1	20	TRBD2	TGTGCCAGCAGTCGTTACGCGAAGGTCCTCCCGGGACTAGCGGGGAATGAGCAGTTCTTC	CASSRYAKVLPGLAGNEQFF
.	TRBV5-5	TRBJ1-1	16	.	TGTGCCAGCAGCTTGGGACCCAGCAACTGGAACACTGAAGCTTTCTTT	CASSLGPSNWNTEAFF
many	TRBV11-2	TRBJ2-1	16	TRBD1	TGTGCCAGCAGCGCCTTCGGACAGGCCTCCTACAATGAGCAGTTCTTC	CASSAFGQASYNEQFF
.	TRBV7-2	TRBJ2-2	15	.	TGTGCCAGCAGCGCCTCCGGAGAGAACACCGGGGAGCTGTTTTTT	CASSASGENTGELFF
many	TRBV7-9	TRBJ1-1	12	.	TGTGCCAGCAGCTTAAGTATCACTGAAGCTTTCTTT	CASSLSITEAFF
many	TRBV6-5	TRBJ2-1	16	TRBD2	TGTGCCAGCAGCCAACCCCGGACTAGCGGCTACAATGAGCAGTTCTTC	CASSQPRTSGYNEQFF
.	TRBV5-8	TRBJ1-3	15	.	TGTGCCAGCAGCCCCCTGGCTGACTCTGGAAACACCATATATTTT	CASSPLADSGNTIYF
many	TRBV20-1	TRBJ2-1	15	.	TGCAGTGCTAACGGAGCGGAAGGCTCCTACAATGAGCAGTTCTTC	CSANGAEGSYNEQFF
many	TRBV19	TRBJ1-6	15	TRBD1	TGTGCCAGTAGTAAGGACAGGGGTGGAAATTCACCCCTCCACTTT	CASSKDRGGNSPLHF
many	TRBV6-5	TRBJ2-1	13	TRBD2	TGTGCCACGGAGCTAGCGGGAGCCAATGAGCAGTTCTTC	CATELAGANEQFF
few	TRBV29-1	TRBJ2-3	13	TRBD2	TGCAGCGGTACTAGCGGTATCACAGATACGCAGTATTTT	CSGTSGITDTQYF
many	TRBV12-3/TRBV12-4	TRBJ1-2	16	.	TGTGCCAGCAGTTTAGGCCACGACCGAGCTAACTATGGCTACACCTTC	CASSLGHDRANYGYTF
many	TRBV27	TRBJ2-3	15	.	TGTGCCAGCAGTGGAAGAATCAGGAGCACAGATACGCAGTATTTT	CASSGRIRSTDTQYF
.	TRBV29-1	TRBJ2-1	11	.	TGCAGCGTGCGACAAGTCAATGAGCAGTTCTTC	CSVRQVNEQFF